The 10 T cell receptor beta chains below all came from one sample that was sequenced in a study of T cell repertoires in cytomegalovirus infection. TCRdb re-called the reads with MiXCR, one entry per CDR3 protein. This sample carries about 130,000 distinct CDR3 sequences, more than 20% of them seen once, and the ten largest clones take about a third. For these TCRs, the target antigens are not known. Sequences were obtained from PBMCs, sequenced either directly or after in vitro stimulation (not recorded which). The receptors shown here come from a human donor in good health (CMV status not recorded). Some clones in this sample may be carry-over from other donors' samples.

This clonotype was found many times. The gene calls are TRBV5-4 and TRBJ1-1; TRBD1 might be the D (5 bases). The CDR3 sequence is 16 residues long. V shed 4 bases and J shed 0 bases, with 16 bases lying between them. Germline CDR1 reads SGHNT; CDR2 reads YYREEE (reference sequence). As DNA, the CDR3 is TGTGCCAGCAGCCCTGGAGGAGGGGCGCTGAACACTGAAGCTTTCTTT. This translates into CASSPGGGALNTEAFF.

This clonotype was observed at least ten times. The chain has TRBV7-9 and TRBJ2-3; 7 bases are shared with TRBD2. After removal of 5 bases from V and 3 bases from J, the junction contained 5 bases not matched to a gene. The germline CDR1 and CDR2 sequences are SEHNR and FQNEAQ (reference sequence). This CDR3 region has 14 residues. The CDR3 here is CASSTLGGTDTQYF. CDR3 bases: TGTGCCAGCAGCACGCTGGGGGGGACAGATACGCAGTATTTT.

This clonotype has a single count. CDR3 nucleotide sequence: TGTGCCAGCAGTTACTCTCTGACTGAAGCTTTCTTT. It codes for CASSYSLTEAFF. The chain employs TRBV6-6 and TRBJ1-1; D is unclear. This CDR3 is 12 amino acids long. Germline CDR1 is MNHNY and CDR2 is SVGAGI (reference sequence). Trimming removed 0 bases from V and 5 bases from J, with 4 bases in between.

Ten or more counts support this clonotype. The V gene is TRBV7-2, the J gene TRBJ2-5; a weak D match, TRBD1 (5 bases). CDR1 is SGHTA and CDR2 is FQGNSA in the germline V gene. The ends were cut back, 5 bases at V and 2 bases at J, with 9 bases in the middle. The CDR3 consists of 13 residues. The CDR3 loop is CASSKTVQETQYF. For the CDR3, the DNA is TGTGCCAGCAGCAAGACAGTTCAAGAGACCCAGTACTTC.

This clonotype was seen a handful of times. J is TRBJ2-7 and V is TRBV4-1; D possibly corresponds to TRBD1 (5 bases). Trimming took 5 bases from V and 2 from J, leaving 19 bases between them. Germline CDR1 and CDR2: MGHRA and YSYEKL. CDR3 size: 16 residues. The CDR3 DNA sequence: TGCGCCAGCAGCAACTATAGGGGTGATCAAGCCTACGAGCAGTACTTC. It yields the protein CASSNYRGDQAYEQYF.

Turning to this clonotype: The CDR3 does not close with the conserved phenylalanine or tryptophan, likely indicating a read error. V and J are TRBV7-2 and TRBJ1-5; 7 positions match TRBD1. V was clipped by 7 bases and J by 3 bases; unmatched bases: 3. This CDR3 comprises 13 residues. From germline, CDR1 is SGHTA and CDR2 FQGNSA. DNA of the CDR3: TGTGCCAGCAACGGACAGGTCAATCAGCCCCAGCATCTT. Its translation is CASNGQVNQPQHL.

The genes are TRBV30 and TRBJ2-3; D gene unclear. CDR1 GTSNPN and CDR2 SVGIG come from the germline V gene (reference sequence). Between the trimmed V and J ends, which lost 0 bases and 6 bases, there was a span of 1 base. The CDR3 covers 10 residues. CDR3 residues: CAWSVDTQYF. Here the CDR3 DNA reads TGTGCCTGGAGTGTGGATACGCAGTATTTT.

V usage is TRBV6-6 and J usage is TRBJ1-6; D unresolved. From germline, CDR1 is MNHNY and CDR2 SVGAGI (reference sequence). V lost 2 bases and J lost 7, with 6 bases in between. The CDR3 is 13 residues long. The CDR3 DNA reads as TGTGCCAGCAGTTACGGAGAGAATTCACCCCTCCACTTT. It translates to CASSYGENSPLHF.

On this clonotype itself: A read error may explain this, as a much larger clone is one base away. The conserved phenylalanine or tryptophan normally closing the CDR3 is absent here, so this likely arose from a read error. The chain employs TRBV7-6 and TRBJ2-1, with D possibly matching TRBD1 (5 bases). Germline CDR1 and CDR2: SGHVS and FNYEAQ. The CDR3 consists of 14 residues. Deletions cut 5 bases from V and 4 bases from J, with 12 bases between. DNA for the CDR3: TGTGCCAGCAGCACAGACAGCATGTACAATGAGCAGTTCTCC. As protein: CASSTDSMYNEQFS.

This clonotype turned up a few times. The CDR3 region has the DNA TGTGCCAGCAGCCCCTACTCCGGGACTACCAATGAGCAGTTCTTC. Translating gives CASSPYSGTTNEQFF. The V call is TRBV7-9, the J call TRBJ2-1, with TRBD2 matching over 7 bases. The ends lost 5 bases at V and 6 bases at J; junction bases unmatched: 10. The germline gives CDR1 SEHNR, CDR2 FQNEAQ (reference sequence). The CDR3 spans 15 residues.